Included here is one T cell receptor beta chain sequence, with context. Those enrolled, adults aged roughly 18 to 89 years, came from around 24 US areas. The sample is drawn from a study of blood T cell repertoires in COVID-19. Data came from immunoSEQ multiplex PCR; TCRdb stores just in-frame clones and leaves some out. Of over 200,000 clones listed, about 90% are singletons. Trimming stripped 5 bases from V and 7 bases from J, with 8 bases between. CDR1 is SGHTA and CDR2 is FQGTGA in the germline V gene. The CDR3 has 11 amino acids. The source is a man aged 25 to 40 who had recovered from COVID-19. V usage is TRBV7-3 and J usage is TRBJ1-2; D gene ambiguous. The sample comprised PBMCs or T cells enriched from blood (not recorded which). Written as DNA, the CDR3 is TGTGCCAGCAGCCCCTCTAGTGGCTACACCTTC. Translating gives CASSPSSGYTF.